This TCR beta chain was captured in a study of blood T cell repertoires in COVID-19. About the study: The United States, Italy and Spain supplied acute and convalescent COVID-19 samples. T cells, B-cell-depleted T cells, or PBMCs supplied cDNA or gDNA.

Per the authors' pipeline: Quantification of nucleated cells was approximated via reference gene primer amplification. Sequencing used immunoSEQ multiplex PCR; TCRdb keeps in-frame clones, though not all of them. V and J calls plus clone size are reproduced from that table; the DNA served to infer D and trimming. This sample has about 130,000 clones; roughly 80% occur once, and the top ten carry over 15%. CDR1 and CDR2 (germline): LNHDA, SQIVND (reference sequence). Trimming stripped 6 bases from V and 5 bases from J, with 14 bases between. CDR3 length: 14 amino acids. V usage is TRBV19 and J usage is TRBJ1-5; D uncertain. The receptor was derived from a woman aged 50 to 60 with acute or convalescent COVID-19. The sequenced sample consisted of peripheral blood. In DNA, the CDR3 is TGTGCCAGTAGGACAATCAGTGGGTATCAGCCCCAGCATTTT. Protein sequence: CASRTISGYQPQHF.